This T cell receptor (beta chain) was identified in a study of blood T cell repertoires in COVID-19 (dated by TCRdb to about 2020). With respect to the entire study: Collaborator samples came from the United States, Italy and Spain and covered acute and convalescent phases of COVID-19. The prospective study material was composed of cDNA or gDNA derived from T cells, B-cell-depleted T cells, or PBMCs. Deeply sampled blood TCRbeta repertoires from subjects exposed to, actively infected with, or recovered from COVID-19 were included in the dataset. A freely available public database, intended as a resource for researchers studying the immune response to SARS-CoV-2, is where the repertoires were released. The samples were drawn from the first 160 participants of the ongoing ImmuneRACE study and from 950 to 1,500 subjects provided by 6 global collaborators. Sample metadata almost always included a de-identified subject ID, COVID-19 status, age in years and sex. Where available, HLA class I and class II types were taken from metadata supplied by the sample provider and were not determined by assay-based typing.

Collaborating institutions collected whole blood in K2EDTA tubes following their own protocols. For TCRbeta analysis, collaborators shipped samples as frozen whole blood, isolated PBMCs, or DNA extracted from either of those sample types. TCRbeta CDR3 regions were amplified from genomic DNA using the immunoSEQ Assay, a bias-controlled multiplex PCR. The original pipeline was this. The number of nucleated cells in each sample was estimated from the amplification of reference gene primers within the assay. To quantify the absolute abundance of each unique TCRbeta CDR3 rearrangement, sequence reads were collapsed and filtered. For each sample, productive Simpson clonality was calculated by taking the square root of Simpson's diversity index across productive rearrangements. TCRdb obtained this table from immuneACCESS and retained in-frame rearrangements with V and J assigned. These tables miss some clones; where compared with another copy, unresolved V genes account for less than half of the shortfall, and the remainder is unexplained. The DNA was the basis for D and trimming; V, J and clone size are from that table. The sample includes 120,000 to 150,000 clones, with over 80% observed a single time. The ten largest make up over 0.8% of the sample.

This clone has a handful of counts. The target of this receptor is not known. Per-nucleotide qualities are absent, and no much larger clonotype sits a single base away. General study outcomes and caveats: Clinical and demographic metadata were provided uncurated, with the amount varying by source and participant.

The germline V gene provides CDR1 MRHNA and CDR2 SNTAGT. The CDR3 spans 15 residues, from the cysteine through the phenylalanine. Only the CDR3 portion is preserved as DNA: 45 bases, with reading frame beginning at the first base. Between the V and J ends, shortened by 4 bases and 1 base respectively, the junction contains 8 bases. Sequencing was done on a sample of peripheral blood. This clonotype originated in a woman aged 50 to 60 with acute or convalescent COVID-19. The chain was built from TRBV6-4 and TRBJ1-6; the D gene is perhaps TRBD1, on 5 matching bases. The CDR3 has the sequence CASSVGASYNSPLHF. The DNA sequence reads TGTGCCAGCAGTGTTGGGGCTTCCTATAATTCACCCCTCCACTTT.